A selection of T cell receptor beta chains follows, all from one sample in a study of T cells in Graves' hyperthyroidism and ophthalmopathy. TCRdb redid the calling of the multiplex PCR reads with MiXCR, one entry per CDR3 protein. The data show 360,000 or so distinct CDR3 sequences, with around 15% seen just once and about 21% held by the top ten. The sample taken for sequencing was blood. The receptor source for this set is a woman in her fifties or sixties with Graves' ophthalmopathy. CDR3s include the opening cysteine and the closing phenylalanine or tryptophan. The D gene is left open where the match is weak. Some rows mark clone size as missing; the rest say once, few, many or name a class of expanded clone.

abundance | j_gene | v_gene | d_gene | CDR3nt | CDR3aa
NA | TRBJ2-5 | TRBV5-4 | TRBD2 | TGTGCCAGCAGCAAAAGACTAGCGGGATCGGGAGAGACCCAGTACTTC | CASSKRLAGSGETQYF
NA | TRBJ2-3 | TRBV19 | TRBD1 | TGTGCCAGTAAGGACAGGGGGTCGAGCACAGATACGCAGTATTTT | CASKDRGSSTDTQYF
many | TRBJ1-5 | TRBV2 | NA | TGTGCCAGCACCATGGGGACTTATAGCAATCAGCCCCAGCATTTT | CASTMGTYSNQPQHF
few | TRBJ1-3 | TRBV15 | NA | TGTGCCACCAGCAGAGACGGTACCTCTGGAAACACCATATATTTT | CATSRDGTSGNTIYF
many | TRBJ2-1 | TRBV7-3 | TRBD1 | TGTGCCAGCAGCGAAGGGACAGGGGAACGCAATGAGCAGTTCTTC | CASSEGTGERNEQFF
NA | TRBJ2-7 | TRBV4-1 | NA | TGCGCCAGCAGCCAGCCCGCCGGGGCTAGCGAGTTCTCCTACGAGCAGTACTTC | CASSQPAGASEFSYEQYF
few | TRBJ2-5 | TRBV5-1 | TRBD1 | TGCGCCAGCAGCTTGGAACCCGGGACACCCGCAGGGGGGTACTTC | CASSLEPGTPAGGYF
many | TRBJ1-2 | TRBV20-1 | NA | TGCAGTGCTAGAGGGGACGGGGAGAGTGCTGGCTACACCTTC | CSARGDGESAGYTF
NA | TRBJ2-3 | TRBV10-3 | NA | TGTGCCACGACCCGGACAGCCACAGATACGCAGTATTTT | CATTRTATDTQYF
NA | TRBJ1-2 | TRBV6-1 | NA | TGTGCCAGCAGTGAGTCATACGGGATTCCAGGGAGCTACACCTTC | CASSESYGIPGSYTF
many | TRBJ1-5 | TRBV28 | TRBD1 | TGTGCCAGCGGATCTACAGGGGCCCCTAATCCTGCCCAGCATTTT | CASGSTGAPNPAQHF
many | TRBJ2-3 | TRBV12-3/TRBV12-4 | NA | TGTGCCAGCAGGCCTTCCGACCCCAGGGACGGCCGCACAGATACGCAGTATTTT | CASRPSDPRDGRTDTQYF
many | TRBJ2-2 | TRBV7-3 | NA | TGTGCCAGCAGCTCCGGGCTAGCCCTCACCGGGGAGCTGTTTTTT | CASSSGLALTGELFF
few | TRBJ2-2 | TRBV27 | NA | TGTGCCAGCAGAATAATGGGGGGGAACACCGGGGAGCTGTTTTTT | CASRIMGGNTGELFF
NA | TRBJ1-5 | TRBV2 | NA | TGTGCCATCCTCAGGGGTCTCCAGCATTTT | CAILRGLQHF
NA | TRBJ1-4 | TRBV6-1 | NA | TGTGCCAGCAGAATTAGGGACACCTCTAATGAAAAACTGTTTTTT | CASRIRDTSNEKLFF
NA | TRBJ1-5 | TRBV20-1 | NA | TGCAGTGCTAGGGGAGACACTTATCAGCCCCAGCATTTT | CSARGDTYQPQHF
many | TRBJ2-3 | TRBV27 | NA | TGTGCCAGCAGTATCCTTTCGGGGTCAGATACGCAGTATTTT | CASSILSGSDTQYF
many | TRBJ2-3 | TRBV5-1 | NA | TGCGCCAGCAGCTTGTGGGACGGACGCACAGATACGCAGTATTTT | CASSLWDGRTDTQYF
many | TRBJ2-7 | TRBV5-1 | NA | TGCGCCAGCAGCTTATCGGACCTCTACGAGCAGTACTTC | CASSLSDLYEQYF
NA | TRBJ2-7 | TRBV15 | NA | TGTGCCACCAGCAGACAACAGAGCTCCTACGAGCAGTACTTC | CATSRQQSSYEQYF
many | TRBJ2-5 | TRBV3-1 | TRBD1 | TGTGCCAGCAGCCAAGATTCGGGACAGAGGGGCCAAGAGACCCAGTACTTC | CASSQDSGQRGQETQYF
few | TRBJ1-5 | TRBV2 | TRBD1 | TGTGCCAGCAGTGACAGGGGGGTGAGCAATCAGCCCCAGCATTTT | CASSDRGVSNQPQHF
NA | TRBJ2-1 | TRBV18 | TRBD2 | TGTGCCAGCTCACCGAGGGCAGGGGGGACTAGCGGGGGCTACAATGAGCAGTTCTTC | CASSPRAGGTSGGYNEQFF
few | TRBJ2-1 | TRBV12-3/TRBV12-4 | NA | TGTGCCAGCACGAATGATGCCCTTTACAATGAGCAGTTCTTC | CASTNDALYNEQFF
few | TRBJ2-1 | TRBV13 | TRBD2 | TGTGCCAGCAGCCTTGGGACTAGCGGGAGTTGGGAGCAGTTCTTC | CASSLGTSGSWEQFF
many | TRBJ2-5 | TRBV20-1 | NA | TGCAGTGCTAGAGAGCCGTGGCGGACGGAGACCCAGTACTTC | CSAREPWRTETQYF
few | TRBJ1-2 | TRBV9 | TRBD1 | TGTGCCAGCAGCGGCTCCGGGACAGCTGAATTTAACTATGGCTACACCTTC | CASSGSGTAEFNYGYTF
many | TRBJ2-7 | TRBV12-3/TRBV12-4 | NA | TGTGCCAGCAGTTTAGGTCCCGAGTACGAGCAGTACTTC | CASSLGPEYEQYF
many | TRBJ2-7 | TRBV12-3/TRBV12-4 | TRBD2 | TGTGCCAGCAGCCGAGGACTAGCCTACGAGCAGTACTTC | CASSRGLAYEQYF
many | TRBJ1-4 | TRBV3-1 | NA | TGTGCCAGCAGCCACCGGAAGGGGATTGAAAAACTGTTTTTT | CASSHRKGIEKLFF
many | TRBJ2-1 | TRBV20-1 | TRBD2 | TGCAGTGCTAGATCCCCTAGCGGGGGGTACAATGAGCAGTTCTTC | CSARSPSGGYNEQFF
many | TRBJ2-1 | TRBV12-3/TRBV12-4 | TRBD1 | TGTGCCAGCAGTTCCCCAGGACGGGGACAGAATGAGCAGTTCTTC | CASSSPGRGQNEQFF
many | TRBJ2-1 | TRBV28 | TRBD2 | TGTGCCAGCAGCCCCGCGCTAGCGGGCCTGGCCGGGTACAATGAGCAGTTCTTC | CASSPALAGLAGYNEQFF
many | TRBJ2-1 | TRBV5-1 | TRBD2 | TGCGCCAGCAGCTTGGTGCTAGCGGGAGCGGCGGGGAATGAGCAGTTCTTC | CASSLVLAGAAGNEQFF
few | TRBJ2-5 | TRBV7-3 | TRBD2 | TGTGCCAGCAGCCCCCAGGGACTAGTGCAAGAGACCCAGTACTTC | CASSPQGLVQETQYF
many | TRBJ1-2 | TRBV18 | NA | TGTGCCAGCTCACCTGGTTCTAACTATGGCTACACCTTC | CASSPGSNYGYTF
NA | TRBJ1-5 | TRBV19 | TRBD1 | TGTGCCAGTAGTATAGTAGGGACAGGGGATTTCCGATCGCCCCAGCATTTT | CASSIVGTGDFRSPQHF
few | TRBJ2-7 | TRBV6-1 | NA | TGTGCCTGCGGAAGAACGGGGCGGTCCTACGAGCAGTACTTC | CACGRTGRSYEQYF
many | TRBJ2-3 | TRBV7-9 | TRBD2 | TGTGCCAGCAGCACGGGACTAGCGGGAGATGTTGATACGCAGTATTTT | CASSTGLAGDVDTQYF
many | TRBJ2-5 | TRBV28 | NA | TGTGCCAGCAGATCACAGGGACCCCAAGAGACCCAGTACTTC | CASRSQGPQETQYF
few | TRBJ1-2 | TRBV6-1 | NA | TGTGCCAGCAGCTATGGACAAAAGGCTAACTATGGCTACACCTTC | CASSYGQKANYGYTF
many | TRBJ2-1 | TRBV7-3 | TRBD1 | TGTGCCAGCAGCGTGGGACAGCCCAACACGAAGGAGCAGTTCTTC | CASSVGQPNTKEQFF
few | TRBJ2-7 | TRBV4-1 | NA | TGCGCCAGCAGCCGACCCGGGACTGAGCACTACGAGCAGTACTTC | CASSRPGTEHYEQYF
NA | TRBJ2-5 | TRBV9 | TRBD2 | TGTGCCAGCAGCCTTCGGGTGACTAGCGGACAAGAGACCCAGTACTTC | CASSLRVTSGQETQYF
NA | TRBJ2-2 | TRBV5-1 | NA | TGCGCCAGCAGCTTGGCTAGCGCCCCGAACACCGGGGAGCTGTTTTTT | CASSLASAPNTGELFF
once | TRBJ2-7 | TRBV20-1 | TRBD2 | TGCAGTGCTAGTAGCGGGAGGCCCTTGTACGAGCAGTACTTC | CSASSGRPLYEQYF
few | TRBJ2-1 | TRBV4-1 | TRBD1 | TGCGCCAGCAGCCATGTAGACAGGGGGCTTTACAATGAGCAGTTCTTC | CASSHVDRGLYNEQFF
NA | TRBJ1-5 | TRBV5-1 | TRBD1 | TGCGCCAGCAGCTCCGGGACAGGGGGAGGAGAGCCCCAGCATTTT | CASSSGTGGGEPQHF
few | TRBJ1-6 | TRBV11-2 | TRBD1 | TGTGCCAGCAGCTTCGACAGGGATTCACCCCTCCACTTT | CASSFDRDSPLHF
many | TRBJ1-3 | TRBV7-6 | NA | TGTGCCAGCAGCCCCGAGGGCCCTGGAAACACCATATATTTT | CASSPEGPGNTIYF
few | TRBJ2-2 | TRBV6-1 | NA | TGTGCCAGCAAATGGGGGGCCGGGGAGCTGTTTTTT | CASKWGAGELFF
many | TRBJ2-1 | TRBV6-2/TRBV6-3 | NA | TGTGCCACCCTCCGGGAGTACAATGAGCAGTTCTTC | CATLREYNEQFF
few | TRBJ2-5 | TRBV5-1 | NA | TGCGCCAGCGGCCCAGGGGATCGATTTCAAGAGACCCAGTACTTC | CASGPGDRFQETQYF
once | TRBJ2-7 | TRBV20-1 | NA | TGCAGTGCTAGTGTAGACTCGGGGTACGAGCAGTACTTC | CSASVDSGYEQYF
few | TRBJ1-2 | TRBV18 | TRBD1 | TGTGCCAGCTCACCAAGACCACAGGGGGCGGTGGCCTATGGCTACACCTTC | CASSPRPQGAVAYGYTF
NA | TRBJ1-1 | TRBV5-1 | TRBD1 | TGCGCCAGCAGCTCCTTCACAGGGGGACTGAGCACTGAAGCTTTCTTT | CASSSFTGGLSTEAFF
few | TRBJ2-1 | TRBV9 | TRBD2 | TGTGCCAGCAGCCGGCAGGGCGGGACTAGCGGAGAGCAGTTCTTC | CASSRQGGTSGEQFF
NA | TRBJ1-3 | TRBV3-1 | NA | TGTGCCAGCAGCCAACGGGGATACTCTGGAAACACCATATATTTT | CASSQRGYSGNTIYF